Shown below are 13 T cell receptor beta chains from a single sample sequenced in a study of T cells in Graves' hyperthyroidism and ophthalmopathy. The investigators amplified TCR beta CDR3 regions from RNA transcripts. TCR CDR3 regions were first amplified by RT-PCR with HTBI primers. TCRdb independently ran MiXCR on the multiplex PCR reads; one entry per CDR3 protein. The table shows some 560,000 distinct CDR3 sequences, with roughly 14% occurring only once. Input material: blood. The origin of the receptors is a woman younger than 45 with Graves' hyperthyroidism.

This sequence joins TRBV24-1 and TRBJ2-5; weak D call: TRBD2 (6 bases). The CDR3 is 14 amino acids. From germline, CDR1 is KGHDR and CDR2 SFDVKD. Trimming took off 3 bases at V and 5 bases at J, with 12 bases between the two ends. DNA of the CDR3: TGTGCCACCAGTGATGCGACTAGTTTGGAGACCCAGTACTTC. It translates to CATSDATSLETQYF.

In its sample, this clonotype was seen many times. This sequence joins TRBV5-1 and TRBJ1-5, with TRBD1 identical over 8 bases. The junction had 7 bases not matched to a gene; V was cut back by 4 bases and J by 7 bases. The CDR3 has 14 residues. Germline V gives CDR1 SGHRS, CDR2 YFSETQ. The CDR3 DNA follows: TGCGCCAGCAGCATTGGACAGGGTGGCCAGCCCCAGCATTTT. This gives the protein CASSIGQGGQPQHF.

This clonotype appeared many times. The gene calls are TRBV3-1 and TRBJ2-5, with 9 bases lining up with TRBD2. Trimming took 0 bases from V and 5 from J; bases not matched to a gene: 7. This CDR3 comprises 16 residues. Germline loops: CDR1 LGHDT, CDR2 YNNKEL (reference sequence). The CDR3: CASSQDLGSGSETQYF. The CDR3 region has the DNA TGTGCCAGCAGCCAAGATCTTGGTAGCGGGAGTGAGACCCAGTACTTC.

This clonotype was recorded at least ten times. The CDR3 here is CSVEVAGVWETQYF. The CDR3 coding sequence is TGCAGCGTTGAGGTAGCGGGAGTCTGGGAGACCCAGTACTTC. The rearrangement uses TRBV29-1 and TRBJ2-5; 9 nucleotides agree with TRBD2. This CDR3 contains 14 residues. With V trimmed by 3 bases and J by 5 bases, 7 bases remained unmatched. Germline values: CDR1 SQVTM, CDR2 ANQGSEA.

V gene TRBV7-9 combines with J gene TRBJ2-3, with 8 bases aligning to TRBD2. There are 18 residues in the CDR3. V lost 5 bases, J lost 1 base, and 14 bases stayed unmatched. In germline, CDR1 is SEHNR, CDR2 FQNEAQ (reference sequence). The CDR3 sequence: CASSHRSGSPWGTDTQYF. CDR3 nucleotides: TGTGCCAGCAGCCATAGGAGCGGGAGTCCTTGGGGCACAGATACGCAGTATTTT.

The chain combines TRBV12-5 with TRBJ1-5; tentatively, D is TRBD1 (6 bases). Per the germline V gene, CDR1 is LGHNT and CDR2 is FRNRAP. Trimming left V 0 bases short and J 2 bases short, with 11 bases between. The CDR3 runs to 16 residues. Written as DNA, the CDR3 is TGTGCTAGTGGTTTGGTTGCGGGGGGCGGCAATCAGCCCCAGCATTTT. Its translation is CASGLVAGGGNQPQHF.

This clonotype was picked up a small number of times. This chain connects TRBV19 to TRBJ2-3, with TRBD1 matching 7 bases. Germline V gene sequence: CDR1 LNHDA, CDR2 SQIVND (reference sequence). The CDR3 is made up of 15 amino acids. V gave up 6 bases and J gave up 0 bases; unmatched junction bases: 6. The chain's CDR3 is CASRPDRLSTDTQYF. The CDR3 nucleotides read TGTGCCAGTAGGCCGGACAGGCTTAGCACAGATACGCAGTATTTT. Full variable domain (remainder filled in from reference TRBV19 and TRBJ2-3): DGGITQSPKYLFRKEGQNVTLSCEQNLNHDAMYWYRQDPGQGLRLIYYSQIVNDFQKGDIAEGYSVSREKKESFPLTVTSAQKNPTAFYLCASRPDRLSTDTQYFGPGTRLTVL.

This clonotype turned up a few times. This chain joins TRBV4-1 and TRBJ2-1; D might be TRBD1 or TRBD2, each matching 5 bases. CDR3 length equals 16 residues. CDR1 is MGHRA and CDR2 is YSYEKL in the germline V gene. The V end lost 4 bases, the J end lost 0 bases, and 13 bases lay between the germline ends. DNA of the CDR3: TGCGCCAGCAGCCTCTCTCCCGGGGCCTCCTACAATGAGCAGTTCTTC. This sequence encodes CASSLSPGASYNEQFF.

V usage is TRBV19 and J usage is TRBJ2-7; no clear D. Between the trimmed V and J ends, which lost 5 bases and 5 bases, there was a span of 16 bases. Germline V gene sequence: CDR1 LNHDA, CDR2 SQIVND (reference sequence). This CDR3 is built from 14 residues. CDR3 bases: TGTGCCAGTAGTCCAGACGACCGGCTACACGAGCAGTACTTC. As protein: CASSPDDRLHEQYF.

V gene TRBV7-9 combines with J gene TRBJ2-1, with 9 bases lining up with TRBD2. V lost 7 bases and J lost 0; bases outside the gene matches: 10. Looked up from germline, CDR1 is SEHNR and CDR2 is FQNEAQ (reference sequence). This CDR3 is 17 amino acids long. The CDR3 loop reads CASNQFSSGSSYNEQFF. The CDR3 DNA reads as TGTGCCAGCAACCAGTTTAGTAGCGGGAGCTCCTACAATGAGCAGTTCTTC.

This clonotype has ten or more counts. This rearrangement joins TRBV10-3 to TRBJ2-7, with a weak D call TRBD2 (6 bases). From germline, CDR1 is ENHRY and CDR2 SYGVKD. The CDR3 covers 13 residues. Trimming took off 4 bases at V and 3 bases at J, with 10 bases between the two ends. CDR3 loop: CAISVGLFYEQYF. Written as DNA, the CDR3 is TGTGCCATCAGTGTGGGACTCTTCTACGAGCAGTACTTC.

This clonotype was picked up many times. The V and J genes are TRBV10-3 and TRBJ2-5; D is unresolved. The CDR3 sequence is 11 residues long. Deletions cut 8 bases from V and 5 bases from J, with 9 bases between. Germline lookup yields CDR1 ENHRY and CDR2 SYGVKD. Written as DNA, the CDR3 is TGTGCCATCGGGGATTTTGAGACCCAGTACTTC. Translation gives CAIGDFETQYF.

This sequence joins TRBV30 and TRBJ1-1; D is perhaps TRBD1 (6 bases). Per the germline V gene, CDR1 is GTSNPN and CDR2 is SVGIG (reference sequence). There are 13 residues in the CDR3. The V gene lost 5 bases and the J gene lost 1 base, with 11 bases spanning the gap. CDR3 residues: CAWGQRRNTEAFF. Written as DNA, the CDR3 is TGTGCCTGGGGACAGAGGAGGAACACTGAAGCTTTCTTT. Complete variable domain (other parts from reference TRBV30 and TRBJ1-1): SQTIHQWPATLVQPVGSPLSLECTVEGTSNPNLYWYRQAAGRGLQLLFYSVGIGQISSEVPQNLSASRPQDRQFILSSKKLLLSDSGFYLCAWGQRRNTEAFFGQGTRLTVV.